This TCR beta chain was sequenced for a study of blood T cell repertoires in COVID-19. Study context: Spain, Italy and the United States supplied samples that represented acute and convalescent COVID-19. From T cells, B-cell-depleted T cells, or PBMCs came the material, which was cDNA or gDNA.

Original methodology: Amplification of reference gene primers provided the estimated nucleated cell counts. Measured with immunoSEQ multiplex PCR; TCRdb has only the in-frame clones, and not every one. V, J and clone size reflect that table, while D and trimming were determined from the DNA. The profile covers 270,000 or so clones, with about nine tenths appearing a single time and 0.95% to 1.5% taken by the ten largest. The CDR3 loop spans 14 amino acids. Germline CDR1 MNHEY, CDR2 SMNVEV (reference sequence). Trimming took off 2 bases at V and 3 bases at J, with 11 bases between the two ends. Participants came from some 23 US areas, aged roughly 18 to 90 years.

The sequencing input was PBMCs or T cells enriched from blood (not recorded which). This chain links TRBV27 with TRBJ2-7; the D gene is possibly TRBD1 (6 bases). The origin of this receptor is a woman in her thirties or forties with acute COVID-19. The CDR3 region is CASSLLGAGYEQYF. The CDR3 bases are TGTGCCAGCAGTTTACTGGGGGCCGGCTACGAGCAGTACTTC.